The 7 T cell receptor beta chains below come from one sample, sequenced in a study of identical twins. TCRdb reprocessed the 5' RACE reads via MiXCR and lists one record per CDR3 protein. The sample consists of nearly 900,000 distinct CDR3 sequences, roughly an eighth of them appearing once. These data were also reused for a study on yellow fever vaccine responses in identical twins.

The sample comprised PBMCs. The origin of the receptors is a woman younger than 30 in good health.

This clonotype was seen many times. The V gene is TRBV20-1, the J gene TRBJ2-4, with D uncertain. This CDR3 comprises 13 residues. V lost 1 base to trimming and J lost 0 bases, with 4 bases between them. CDR1 and CDR2 (germline): DFQATT, SNEGSKA (reference sequence). Here the CDR3 reads CSARGLAKNIQYF. The CDR3 DNA reads as TGCAGTGCTAGAGGACTAGCCAAAAACATTCAGTACTTC.

The table lists this clonotype with a few counts. The chain employs TRBV2 and TRBJ2-3; D assignment may be TRBD1 or TRBD2 (5 bases each). The V end lost 8 bases, the J end lost 3 bases, and 18 bases lay between the germline ends. The germline V gene has CDR1 SNHLY and CDR2 FYNNEI. The CDR3 contains 15 residues. CDR3 bases: TGTGCCAGCCTAAGTCGGGACCGGGCGACAGATACGCAGTATTTT. It is translated as CASLSRDRATDTQYF. The full variable domain, with the rest looked up from reference TRBV2 and TRBJ2-3, is EPEVTQTPSHQVTQMGQEVILRCVPISNHLYFYWYRQILGQKVEFLVSFYNNEISEKSEIFDDQFSVERPDGSNFTLKIRSTKLEDSAMYFCASLSRDRATDTQYFGPGTRLTVL.

J is TRBJ2-1 and V is TRBV7-6; no reliable D call. The CDR3 consists of 13 residues. The V gene lost 1 base and the J gene lost 9 bases, with 10 bases spanning the gap. Germline V gene lookup returns CDR1 SGHVS and CDR2 FNYEAQ. The CDR3 here is CASSLGGIAEQFF. The CDR3 DNA reads as TGTGCCAGCAGCTTAGGTGGGATAGCTGAGCAGTTCTTC. Full variable domain (rest looked up from reference TRBV7-6 and TRBJ2-1): GAGVSQSPRYKVTKRGQDVALRCDPISGHVSLYWYRQALGQGPEFLTYFNYEAQQDKSGLPNDRFSAERPEGSISTLTIQRTEQRDSAMYRCASSLGGIAEQFFGPGTRLTVL.

This clonotype was detected ten times or more. The rearrangement joins TRBV4-1 to TRBJ2-2; a weak D match, TRBD2 (6 bases). This CDR3 is built from 13 residues. Germline V lookup: CDR1 MGHRA, CDR2 YSYEKL. V was clipped by 6 bases and J by 6 bases, with 11 bases between them. CDR3 in DNA: TGCGCCAGCAGTCCGGGGGTGGCCGGGGAGCTGTTTTTT. It codes for CASSPGVAGELFF.

This clonotype was observed a handful of times. V and J are TRBV20-1 and TRBJ2-6; D uncertain. The CDR3 is 19 residues long. The V gene's germline CDR1 is DFQATT and CDR2 SNEGSKA (reference sequence). V was clipped by 3 bases and J by 0 bases, with 21 bases between them. The CDR3 DNA reads as TGCAGTGCTAGCGGTCTCAGCGCGACCCCACACTCTGGGGCCAACGTCCTGACTTTC. Its translation is CSASGLSATPHSGANVLTF.

The chain joins TRBV4-1 to TRBJ2-3; the match to TRBD2 covers 14 bases. V lost 3 bases to trimming and J lost 0 bases; unmatched junction nucleotides: 8. CDR3 size: 19 residues. CDR1 is MGHRA, CDR2 YSYEKL, per germline. The CDR3 sequence is CASSHFSGLAGGSTDTQYF. The CDR3 nucleotides are TGCGCCAGCAGCCATTTTTCCGGACTAGCGGGGGGAAGCACAGATACGCAGTATTTT.

This clonotype was counted between two and nine times. The chain recombines TRBV24-1 with TRBJ2-1; 7 positions match TRBD2. Trimming removed 5 bases from V and 6 bases from J; junction bases left unmatched: 3. CDR1 is KGHDR and CDR2 is SFDVKD in the germline V gene. This CDR3 is built from 13 residues. The CDR3 spells CATSGTSVNEQFF. As DNA, the CDR3 is TGTGCCACCAGTGGAACTAGCGTCAATGAGCAGTTCTTC.